The next 9 T cell receptor beta chains were all read from a single sample in a study of T cell responses to AZD1222 COVID-19 vaccine. Sequenced by immunoSEQ multiplex PCR; TCRdb stores in-frame clones only, minus some. The repertoire holds 100,000 to 150,000 clones, with 90% as singletons. The sample consisted of peripheral blood, taken on day 0 of MenACWY control vaccination. The source of these receptors is an adult in good health.

V gene TRBV15 combines with J gene TRBJ1-2, with 7 positions matching TRBD1. The germline V gene has CDR1 LNHNV and CDR2 YYDKDF (reference sequence). This CDR3 has 15 residues. Trimming removed 1 base from V and 1 base from J; junction bases left unmatched: 3. The CDR3 reads CATSRAGTDNYGYTF. The CDR3 nucleotides read TGTGCCACCAGCAGAGCCGGGACAGATAACTATGGCTACACCTTC.

This clone showed up just a few times. The chain uses TRBV14 and TRBJ2-7; weak D call: TRBD1 (5 bases). Germline-derived CDR1 and CDR2 are SGHDN and FVKESK. Trimming pared 6 bases from V and 1 base from J, leaving 10 bases between. The CDR3 runs to 13 residues. The CDR3 nucleotides are TGTGCCAGCAGGGGGCAGGGATCCTACGAGCAGTACTTC. Amino acids: CASRGQGSYEQYF. Full variable domain (rest looked up from reference TRBV14 and TRBJ2-7): EAGVTQFPSHSVIEKGQTVTLRCDPISGHDNLYWYRRVMGKEIKFLLHFVKESKQDESGMPNNRFLAERTGGTYSTLKVQPAELEDSGVYFCASRGQGSYEQYFGPGTRLTVT.

CDR3 DNA: TGTGCCAGCAGTGCGACCGGGACAGAGTATAGCAATCAGCCCCAGCATTTT. Amino acids: CASSATGTEYSNQPQHF. The chain carries TRBV2 and TRBJ1-5; TRBD1 aligns across 7 bases. The germline V gene has CDR1 SNHLY and CDR2 FYNNEI. The junction had 9 bases not matched to a gene; V was cut back by 4 bases and J by 0 bases. This CDR3 region has 17 residues.

The chain couples TRBV6-2 or TRBV6-3 to TRBJ2-1; possibly TRBD2 for D (6 bases). In germline, CDR1 is MNHEY, CDR2 SVGEGT. The germline V and J ends were trimmed by 2 bases and 6 bases, with 11 bases remaining between them. This CDR3 comprises 14 residues. This CDR3 is CASSYDSGVNEQFF. CDR3 bases: TGTGCCAGCAGTTACGATTCGGGGGTCAATGAGCAGTTCTTC.

The chain's CDR3 is CASSLALQGKSYEQYF. The DNA for the CDR3 is TGTGCCAGCAGTTTAGCCCTCCAGGGGAAATCCTACGAGCAGTACTTC. V gene TRBV28 combines with J gene TRBJ2-7; the D gene is possibly TRBD1 (6 bases). V was pared by 2 bases and J by 1 base, with 15 bases between. The length of the CDR3 is 16 residues. CDR1 and CDR2 from the germline V gene are MDHEN and SYDVKM.

In DNA form, the CDR3 reads TGTGCCAGCAGCCTAGGGGACAGGGGGGATTCACCCCTCCACTTT. Translation gives CASSLGDRGDSPLHF. The chain links TRBV5-6 to TRBJ1-6; 11 bases map to TRBD1. V lost 4 bases and J lost 8; bases outside the gene matches: 5. CDR3 length: 15 residues. The germline V gene encodes CDR1 SGHDT and CDR2 YYEEEE. The full variable domain, in which reference TRBV5-6 and TRBJ1-6 provide the parts outside the CDR3, is DAGVTQSPTHLIKTRGQQVTLRCSPKSGHDTVSWYQQALGQGPQFIFQYYEEEERQRGNFPDRFSGHQFPNYSSELNVNALLLGDSALYLCASSLGDRGDSPLHFGNGTRLTVT.

This sequence joins TRBV6-2 or TRBV6-3 and TRBJ2-2; a weak D match, TRBD1 (6 bases). The CDR3 loop spans 14 amino acids. The ends were cut back, 2 bases at V and 6 bases at J, with 10 bases in the middle. CDR1 is MNHEY, CDR2 SVGEGT, per germline. The chain's CDR3 is CASSYTGLSGELFF. CDR3 bases: TGTGCCAGCAGTTACACAGGGTTATCCGGGGAGCTGTTTTTT.

The chain is built from TRBV3-1 (or the pseudogene TRBV3-2) and TRBJ1-6; 9 bases are a match to TRBD1. Per germline, CDR1 LGHDT and CDR2 YNNKEL (reference sequence). The CDR3 contains 18 residues. The V segment lost 6 bases and the J segment 3 bases; nucleotides outside the gene matches: 12. This CDR3 reads CASRGTGKITGYNSPLHF. Here the CDR3 DNA reads TGTGCCAGCAGGGGGACAGGGAAAATTACAGGCTATAATTCACCCCTCCACTTT.

The chain uses TRBV9 and TRBJ2-5; TRBD2 is a possible D gene (6 bases). Deletions cut 3 bases from V and 1 base from J, with 10 bases between. Per the germline V gene, CDR1 is SGDLS and CDR2 is YYNGEE. This CDR3 has 14 amino acids. The DNA for the CDR3 is TGTGCCAGCAGCGCAACTAGCAGCCAAGAGACCCAGTACTTC. Its translation: CASSATSSQETQYF.